This T cell receptor beta chain comes out of a study of blood T cell repertoires in COVID-19. For the study at large: Sites across the United States, Italy and Spain contributed samples from acute and convalescent COVID-19. Sample material is recorded as cDNA or gDNA derived from T cells, B-cell-depleted T cells, or PBMCs.

This clone was seen only a few times. The authors' processing: Nucleated cell number was recorded as an estimate derived from reference gene primer amplification. Assay used: immunoSEQ multiplex PCR; TCRdb lists only in-frame clones, some missing. V and J calls and clone size follow that table, whereas D and trimming were derived from the DNA. The sample includes fewer than 500,000 clones, more than 65% seen only once; the top ten take roughly 1.1%. The specimen sequenced was peripheral blood. The clonotype comes from a human donor with acute or convalescent COVID-19. The donor label of this sample is uncertain.

The CDR3, as DNA: TGTGCCACCAGCAGTTCCTCTAGCACAGATACGCAGTATTTT. This translates into CATSSSSSTDTQYF. The chain carries TRBV15 and TRBJ2-3; D is ambiguous. V was trimmed by 3 bases and J by 0 bases, leaving 7 bases between them. The V gene's germline CDR1 is LNHNV and CDR2 YYDKDF (reference sequence). The CDR3 covers 14 residues.